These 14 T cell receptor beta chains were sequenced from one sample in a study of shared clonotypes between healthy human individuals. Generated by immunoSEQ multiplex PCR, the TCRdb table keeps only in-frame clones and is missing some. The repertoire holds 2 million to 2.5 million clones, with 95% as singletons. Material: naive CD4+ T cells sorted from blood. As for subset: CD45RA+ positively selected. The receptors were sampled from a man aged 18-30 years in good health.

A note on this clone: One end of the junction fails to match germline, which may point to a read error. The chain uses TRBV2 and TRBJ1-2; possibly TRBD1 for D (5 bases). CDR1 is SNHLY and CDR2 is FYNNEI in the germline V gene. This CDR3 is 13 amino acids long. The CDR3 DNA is TGTGCCAGCAGAGACCTAGGCGGGACTCCTTCCACTTTC. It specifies CASRDLGGTPSTF.

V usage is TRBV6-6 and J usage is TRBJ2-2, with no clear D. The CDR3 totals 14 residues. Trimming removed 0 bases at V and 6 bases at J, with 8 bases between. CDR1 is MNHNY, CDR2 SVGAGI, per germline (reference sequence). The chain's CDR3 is CASSYSILAGELFF. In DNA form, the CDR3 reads TGTGCCAGCAGTTACTCGATACTCGCCGGGGAGCTGTTTTTT.

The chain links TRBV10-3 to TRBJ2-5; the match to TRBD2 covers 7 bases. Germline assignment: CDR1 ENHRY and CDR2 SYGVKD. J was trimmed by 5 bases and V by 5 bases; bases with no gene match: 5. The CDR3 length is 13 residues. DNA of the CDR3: TGTGCCATCAGTTGGGACTACGGGGAGACCCAGTACTTC. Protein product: CAISWDYGETQYF.

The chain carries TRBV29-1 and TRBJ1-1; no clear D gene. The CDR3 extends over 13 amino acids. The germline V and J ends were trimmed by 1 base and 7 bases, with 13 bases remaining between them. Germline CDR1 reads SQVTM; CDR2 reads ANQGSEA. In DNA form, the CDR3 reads TGCAGCGTTGAAGTTTCAAGAGGGAATGAAGCTTTCTTT. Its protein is CSVEVSRGNEAFF.

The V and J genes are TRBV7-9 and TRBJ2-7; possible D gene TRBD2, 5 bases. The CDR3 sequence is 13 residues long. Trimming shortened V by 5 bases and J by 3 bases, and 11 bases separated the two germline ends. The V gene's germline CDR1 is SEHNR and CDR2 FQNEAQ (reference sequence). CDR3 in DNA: TGTGCCAGCAGCCTTAGCCGGGACTACGAGCAGTACTTC. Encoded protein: CASSLSRDYEQYF.

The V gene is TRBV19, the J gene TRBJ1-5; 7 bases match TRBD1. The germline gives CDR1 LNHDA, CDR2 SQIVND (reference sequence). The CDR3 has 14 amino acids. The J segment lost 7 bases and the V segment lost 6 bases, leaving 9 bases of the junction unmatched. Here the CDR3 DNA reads TGTGCCAGTAGCTCCACAGGGGTTGAGCAGCCCCAGCATTTT. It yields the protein CASSSTGVEQPQHF.

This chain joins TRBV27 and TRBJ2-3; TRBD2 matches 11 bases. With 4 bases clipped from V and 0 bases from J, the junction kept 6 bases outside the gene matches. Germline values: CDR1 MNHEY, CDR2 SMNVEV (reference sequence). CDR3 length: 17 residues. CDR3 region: CASSSWTSGPSTDTQYF. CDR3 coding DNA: TGTGCCAGCAGTTCATGGACTAGCGGGCCTAGCACAGATACGCAGTATTTT.

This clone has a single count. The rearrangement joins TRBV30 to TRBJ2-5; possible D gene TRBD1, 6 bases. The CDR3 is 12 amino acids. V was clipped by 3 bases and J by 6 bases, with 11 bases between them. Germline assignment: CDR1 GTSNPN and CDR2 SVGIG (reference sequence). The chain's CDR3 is CAWRSGGKTQYF. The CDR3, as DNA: TGTGCCTGGAGGTCTGGGGGCAAGACCCAGTACTTC.

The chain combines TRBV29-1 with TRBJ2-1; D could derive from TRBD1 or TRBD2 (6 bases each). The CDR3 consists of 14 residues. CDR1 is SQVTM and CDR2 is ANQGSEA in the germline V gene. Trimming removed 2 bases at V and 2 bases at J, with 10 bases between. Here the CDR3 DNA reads TGCAGCGTTGAACCGCGGGACACCTACAATGAGCAGTTCTTC. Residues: CSVEPRDTYNEQFF.

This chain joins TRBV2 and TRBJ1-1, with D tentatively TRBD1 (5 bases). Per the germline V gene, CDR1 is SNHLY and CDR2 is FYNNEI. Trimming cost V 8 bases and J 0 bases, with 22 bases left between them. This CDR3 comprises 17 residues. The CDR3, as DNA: TGTGCCAGCGGTGTCCCGTTAAGACAGAGTTTGAACACTGAAGCTTTCTTT. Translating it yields CASGVPLRQSLNTEAFF.

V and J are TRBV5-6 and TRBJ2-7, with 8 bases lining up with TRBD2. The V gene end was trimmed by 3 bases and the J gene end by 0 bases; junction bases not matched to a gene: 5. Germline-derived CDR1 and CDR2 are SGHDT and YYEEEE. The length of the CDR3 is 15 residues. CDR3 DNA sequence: TGTGCCAGCAGCTCCGAGGGACTAGGCTCCTACGAGCAGTACTTC. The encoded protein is CASSSEGLGSYEQYF.

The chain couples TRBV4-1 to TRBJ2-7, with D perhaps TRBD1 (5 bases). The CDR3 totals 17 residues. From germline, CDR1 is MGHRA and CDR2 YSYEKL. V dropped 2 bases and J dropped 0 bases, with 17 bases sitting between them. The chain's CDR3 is CASSQHRLADSSYEQYF. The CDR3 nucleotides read TGCGCCAGCAGCCAACATCGGTTAGCCGACAGCTCCTACGAGCAGTACTTC.

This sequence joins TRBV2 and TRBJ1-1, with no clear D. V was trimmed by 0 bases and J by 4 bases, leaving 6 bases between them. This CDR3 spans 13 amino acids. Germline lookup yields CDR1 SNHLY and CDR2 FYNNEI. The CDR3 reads CASSEALSTEAFF. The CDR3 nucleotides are TGTGCCAGCAGTGAAGCGCTTAGCACTGAAGCTTTCTTT. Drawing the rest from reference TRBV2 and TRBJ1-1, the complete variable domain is EPEVTQTPSHQVTQMGQEVILRCVPISNHLYFYWYRQILGQKVEFLVSFYNNEISEKSEIFDDQFSVERPDGSNFTLKIRSTKLEDSAMYFCASSEALSTEAFFGQGTRLTVV.

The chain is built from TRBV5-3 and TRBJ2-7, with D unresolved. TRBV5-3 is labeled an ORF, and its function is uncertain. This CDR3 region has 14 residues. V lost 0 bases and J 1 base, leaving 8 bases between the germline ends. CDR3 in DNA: TGTGCCAGAAGCTTGGGGACCAGATCCTACGAGCAGTACTTC. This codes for CARSLGTRSYEQYF.